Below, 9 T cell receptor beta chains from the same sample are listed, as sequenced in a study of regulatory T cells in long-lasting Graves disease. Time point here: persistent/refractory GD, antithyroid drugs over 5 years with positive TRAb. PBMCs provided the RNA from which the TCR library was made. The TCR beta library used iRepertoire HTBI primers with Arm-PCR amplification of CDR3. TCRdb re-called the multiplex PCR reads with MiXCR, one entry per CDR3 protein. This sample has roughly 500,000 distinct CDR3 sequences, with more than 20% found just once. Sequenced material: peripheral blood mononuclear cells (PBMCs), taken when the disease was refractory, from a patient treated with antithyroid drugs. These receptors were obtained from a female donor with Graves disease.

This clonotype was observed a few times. The CDR3 region is CASSLAFSGAQYEQYF. For the CDR3, the DNA is TGCGCCAGCAGCTTGGCCTTTTCGGGGGCGCAATACGAGCAGTACTTC. The chain links TRBV5-1 to TRBJ2-7; D is tentatively TRBD1 or TRBD2 (6 bases each). Germline V gene lookup returns CDR1 SGHRS and CDR2 YFSETQ. The CDR3 spans 16 residues. V shed 0 bases and J shed 4 bases, with 17 bases lying between them. Full variable domain (missing parts from reference TRBV5-1 and TRBJ2-7): KAGVTQTPRYLIKTRGQQVTLSCSPISGHRSVSWYQQTPGQGLQFLFEYFSETQRNKGNFPGRFSGRQFSNSRSEMNVSTLELGDSALYLCASSLAFSGAQYEQYFGPGTRLTVT.

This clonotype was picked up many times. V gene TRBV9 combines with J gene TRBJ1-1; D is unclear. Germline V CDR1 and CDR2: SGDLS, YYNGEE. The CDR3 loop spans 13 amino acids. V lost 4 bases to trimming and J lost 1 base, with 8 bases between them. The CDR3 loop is CASSPSGNTEAFF. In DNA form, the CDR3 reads TGTGCCAGCAGCCCCTCGGGGAACACTGAAGCTTTCTTT.

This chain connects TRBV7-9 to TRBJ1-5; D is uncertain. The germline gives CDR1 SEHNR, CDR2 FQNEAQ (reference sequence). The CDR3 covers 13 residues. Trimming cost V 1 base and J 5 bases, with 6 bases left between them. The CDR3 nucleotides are TGTGCCAGCAGCTTAGGTCCGGATCAGCCCCAGCATTTT. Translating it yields CASSLGPDQPQHF.

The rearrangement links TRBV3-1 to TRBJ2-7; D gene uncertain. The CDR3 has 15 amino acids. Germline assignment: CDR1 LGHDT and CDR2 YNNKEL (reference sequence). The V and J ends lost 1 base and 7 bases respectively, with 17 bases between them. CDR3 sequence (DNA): TGTGCCAGCAGCCAAGGAGGCAGAATAAGTAGAGAGCAGTACTTC. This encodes CASSQGGRISREQYF.

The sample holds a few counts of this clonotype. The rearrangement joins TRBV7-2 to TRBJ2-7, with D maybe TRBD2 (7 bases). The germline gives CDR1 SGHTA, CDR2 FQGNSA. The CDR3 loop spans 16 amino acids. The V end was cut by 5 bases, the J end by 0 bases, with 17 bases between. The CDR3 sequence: CASSRGVGTLSYEQYF. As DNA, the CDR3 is TGTGCCAGCAGCCGGGGGGTGGGGACACTCTCCTACGAGCAGTACTTC. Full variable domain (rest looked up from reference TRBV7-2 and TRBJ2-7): GAGVSQSPSNKVTEKGKDVELRCDPISGHTALYWYRQSLGQGLEFLIYFQGNSAPDKSGLPSDRFSAERTGGSVSTLTIQRTQQEDSAVYLCASSRGVGTLSYEQYFGPGTRLTVT.

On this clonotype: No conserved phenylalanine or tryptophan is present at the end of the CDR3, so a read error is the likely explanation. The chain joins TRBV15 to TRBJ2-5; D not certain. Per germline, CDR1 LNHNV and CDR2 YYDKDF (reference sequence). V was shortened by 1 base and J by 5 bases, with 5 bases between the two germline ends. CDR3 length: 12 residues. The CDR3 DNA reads TGTGCCACCAGCAGAGTGCGGGAGACCCAGTACCTC. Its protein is CATSRVRETQYL.

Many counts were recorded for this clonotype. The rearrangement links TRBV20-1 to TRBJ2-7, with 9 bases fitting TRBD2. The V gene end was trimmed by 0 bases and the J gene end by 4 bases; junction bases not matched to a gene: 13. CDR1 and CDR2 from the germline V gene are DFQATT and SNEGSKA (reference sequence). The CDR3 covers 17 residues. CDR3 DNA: TGCAGTGCTAGAGATAACTTTAGCGGGAGAATTGGGTACGAGCAGTACTTC. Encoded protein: CSARDNFSGRIGYEQYF.

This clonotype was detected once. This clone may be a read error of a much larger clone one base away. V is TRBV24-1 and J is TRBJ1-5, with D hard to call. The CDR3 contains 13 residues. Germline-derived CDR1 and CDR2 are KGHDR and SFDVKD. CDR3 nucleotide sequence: TGTGCCACCAGTCCCGACGCGAATCAGTCCCAGCATTTT. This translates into CATSPDANQSQHF.

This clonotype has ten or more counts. The chain's CDR3 is CSVEGPTYEQYF. The CDR3 DNA sequence: TGCAGCGTTGAAGGCCCCACCTACGAGCAGTACTTC. The chain uses TRBV29-1 and TRBJ2-7, with unresolved D. CDR3 size: 12 residues. The V gene lost 1 base and the J gene lost 2 bases, with 6 bases spanning the gap. Per the germline V gene, CDR1 is SQVTM and CDR2 is ANQGSEA.